The 28 T cell receptor beta chains given below trace back to one sample, sequenced in a study of T-cell memory formation after mild COVID-19. TCRdb re-called the 5' RACE reads with MiXCR, one entry per CDR3 protein. The repertoire includes about 470,000 distinct CDR3 sequences, about 20% of them detected once, and roughly an eighth sits in the top ten. The specimen was PBMCs or a T cell subset sorted from them (not recorded which). These receptors originate from an adult woman who had mild COVID-19 (a few samples of this study predate the infection). Cell type and time point are not known.

This clonotype was counted at least ten times. The V and J genes are TRBV4-2 and TRBJ1-2; D might be TRBD1 (6 bases). Trimming removed 0 bases at V and 4 bases at J, with 15 bases between. The germline gives CDR1 LGHNA, CDR2 YNFKEQ. The CDR3 loop spans 16 amino acids. The CDR3: CASSQDLPGVIYGYTF. CDR3 DNA: TGTGCCAGCAGCCAAGATCTTCCAGGGGTGATCTATGGCTACACCTTC.

J is TRBJ2-7 and V is TRBV20-1; tentatively, D is TRBD2 (6 bases). The CDR3 has 12 residues. Germline-derived CDR1 and CDR2 are DFQATT and SNEGSKA (reference sequence). V was trimmed by 7 bases and J by 2 bases, leaving 12 bases between them. As DNA, the CDR3 is TGCAGTGTAGGGCGGGAAACCTACGAGCAGTACTTC. Its translation is CSVGRETYEQYF.

The chain joins TRBV6-5 to TRBJ1-2; a possible D gene is TRBD1 (6 bases). Germline V gene sequence: CDR1 MNHEY, CDR2 SVGAGI. The CDR3 extends over 13 amino acids. V was clipped by 5 bases and J by 5 bases, with 12 bases between them. CDR3 coding DNA: TGTGCCAGCAGTCCGGGACACATTTATGGCTACACCTTC. Residues: CASSPGHIYGYTF.

This clonotype was picked up a small number of times. The rearrangement links TRBV10-3 to TRBJ2-3; tentatively, D is TRBD1 (5 bases). Germline CDR1 reads ENHRY; CDR2 reads SYGVKD. The CDR3 is made up of 15 amino acids. V gave up 4 bases and J gave up 2 bases, with 13 bases separating them. The DNA for the CDR3 is TGTGCCATCAGTGTTGGACAAACAACCACAGATACGCAGTATTTT. Protein: CAISVGQTTTDTQYF.

A few counts support this clonotype. The chain recombines TRBV29-1 with TRBJ2-2, with D perhaps given as TRBD1 or TRBD2 (6 bases each). Trimming shortened V by 4 bases and J by 0 bases, and 9 bases separated the two germline ends. The CDR3 totals 14 residues. The germline CDR1 and CDR2 sequences are SQVTM and ANQGSEA. CDR3 amino acids: CSVARGPNTGELFF. CDR3 nucleotide sequence: TGCAGCGTTGCTCGGGGGCCGAACACCGGGGAGCTGTTTTTT.

In its sample, this clonotype was seen many times. This chain joins TRBV7-2 and TRBJ2-1; TRBD2 might be the D (6 bases). V was trimmed by 5 bases and J by 4 bases, leaving 15 bases between them. CDR1 and CDR2 (germline): SGHTA, FQGNSA. The CDR3 has 15 residues. DNA of the CDR3: TGTGCCAGCAGCCCCCGGGAGCTGCATTACAATGAGCAGTTCTTC. Translating it yields CASSPRELHYNEQFF.

This clonotype came up many times. The chain combines TRBV5-4 with TRBJ2-7, with 12 bases fitting TRBD1. The ends lost 2 bases at V and 0 bases at J; junction bases unmatched: 12. The CDR3 is 19 amino acids. Germline V lookup: CDR1 SGHNT, CDR2 YYREEE (reference sequence). The CDR3 DNA reads TGTGCCAGCAGCTTAGACCGGGACAGGGGGCTAAAATCCTCCTACGAGCAGTACTTC. It encodes CASSLDRDRGLKSSYEQYF.

In its sample, this clonotype was seen many times. The chain joins TRBV5-1 to TRBJ1-1; maybe TRBD1 (5 bases). Trimming shortened V by 0 bases and J by 1 base, and 7 bases separated the two germline ends. There are 14 residues in the CDR3. Germline V gene sequence: CDR1 SGHRS, CDR2 YFSETQ. The CDR3 DNA follows: TGCGCCAGCAGCTTGGTCGGACAGAACACTGAAGCTTTCTTT. The encoded protein is CASSLVGQNTEAFF.

This clonotype was picked up a small number of times. This chain joins TRBV20-1 and TRBJ2-1, with D uncertain. The CDR3 covers 14 residues. Trimming pared 4 bases from V and 3 bases from J, leaving 13 bases between. Per germline, CDR1 DFQATT and CDR2 SNEGSKA (reference sequence). As DNA, the CDR3 is TGCAGTGCTAATCGGGCGGTTCGCTACAATGAGCAGTTCTTC. This sequence encodes CSANRAVRYNEQFF.

The CDR3 protein is CASSRSDRAGHIQYF. The DNA of the CDR3 is TGTGCCAGCAGTCGTTCTGACAGGGCGGGGCACATTCAGTACTTC. The genes are TRBV12-3 or TRBV12-4 and TRBJ2-4, with D perhaps TRBD1 (7 bases). The CDR3 is 15 residues long. V shed 5 bases and J shed 8 bases, with 19 bases lying between them.

This chain connects TRBV12-3 or TRBV12-4 to TRBJ1-4; D ambiguous. Between the trimmed V and J ends, which lost 1 base and 3 bases, there was a span of 9 bases. The CDR3 has 15 amino acids. CDR3 amino acids: CASSLEGSPNEKLFF. In DNA, the CDR3 is TGTGCCAGCAGTTTAGAGGGCAGCCCTAATGAAAAACTGTTTTTT.

The V gene is TRBV20-1, the J gene TRBJ2-3, with TRBD2 matching 9 bases. The CDR3 spans 18 residues. Losses at the gene ends were 6 bases for V and 0 bases for J; bases not matched to a gene: 16. Germline assignment: CDR1 DFQATT and CDR2 SNEGSKA (reference sequence). CDR3 bases: TGCAGTGCCCCCCCCGGACTAGCGCCAAAGTCTAGCACAGATACGCAGTATTTT. Translation gives CSAPPGLAPKSSTDTQYF.

This clonotype was recorded a few times. The CDR3 nucleotides read TGTGCCAGCAGTGAGGACAGGAACTCCTACGAGCAGTACTTC. This codes for CASSEDRNSYEQYF. The V gene is TRBV28, the J gene TRBJ2-7, with TRBD1 matching over 7 bases. CDR1 and CDR2 from the germline V gene are MDHEN and SYDVKM. Unmatched junction bases numbered 4, after V lost 5 bases and J lost 0 bases. This CDR3 has 14 residues. Looking up the rest from reference TRBV28 and TRBJ2-7 gives the full variable domain: DVKVTQSSRYLVKRTGEKVFLECVQDMDHENMFWYRQDPGLGLRLIYFSYDVKMKEKGDIPEGYSVSREKKERFSLILESASTNQTSMYLCASSEDRNSYEQYFGPGTRLTVT.

A single count supports this clonotype. This chain connects TRBV10-2 to TRBJ1-1, with 7 nucleotides matching TRBD1. The CDR3 contains 14 residues. V shed 0 bases and J 8 bases; nucleotides not matched to a gene: 6. The germline CDR1 and CDR2 sequences are WSHSY and SAAADI. CDR3 nucleotides: TGCGCCAGCAGTGAGTCGGGAGGGGGCAGGGAAGCTTTCTTT. This sequence encodes CASSESGGGREAFF.

In this sample, this clonotype turned up a few times. The chain carries TRBV4-1 and TRBJ2-7; TRBD2 matches at 7 bases. V shed 4 bases and J 3 bases; nucleotides not matched to a gene: 6. This CDR3 region has 14 residues. Germline CDR1 reads MGHRA; CDR2 reads YSYEKL. CDR3 sequence reads: CASSPTSISYEQYF. For the CDR3, the DNA is TGCGCCAGCAGCCCGACTAGCATTAGCTACGAGCAGTACTTC.

The chain carries TRBV3-1 and TRBJ2-7; the D is unclear. Trimming cost V 6 bases and J 12 bases, with 18 bases left between them. Looked up from germline, CDR1 is LGHDT and CDR2 is YNNKEL (reference sequence). The length of the CDR3 is 12 residues. This CDR3 reads CASSRAASVPYF. CDR3 DNA: TGTGCCAGCAGTCGAGCTGCATCAGTCCCGTACTTC.

The chain combines TRBV7-3 with TRBJ2-3, with 8 bases identical to TRBD1. V lost 2 bases, J lost 3 bases, and 4 bases stayed unmatched. Germline V CDR1 and CDR2: SGHTA, FQGTGA. The CDR3 runs to 15 residues. The CDR3 DNA sequence: TGTGCCAGCAGCTTACAGGGGGCGCAGACAGATACGCAGTATTTT. Translated: CASSLQGAQTDTQYF.

The rearrangement uses TRBV4-3 and TRBJ2-1, with no clear D. The DNA end favors TRBJ2-7, so the J call may be wrong. This CDR3 region has 13 residues. Germline CDR1 is LGHNA and CDR2 is YSLEER. The CDR3 loop reads CASSQDALNEQYF. In DNA form, the CDR3 reads TGCGCCAGCAGCCAAGATGCACTAAATGAGCAGTACTTC.

The genes are TRBV7-9 and TRBJ1-5; D perhaps matches TRBD1 (5 bases). Trimming pared 4 bases from V and 3 bases from J, leaving 13 bases between. Germline CDR1 is SEHNR and CDR2 is FQNEAQ (reference sequence). CDR3 length: 15 residues. The CDR3 sequence: CASSWGVLPNQPQHF. Here the CDR3 DNA reads TGTGCCAGCAGCTGGGGGGTGTTACCCAATCAGCCCCAGCATTTT.

This clonotype was detected a few times. J is TRBJ2-2 and V is TRBV12-3 or TRBV12-4, with D perhaps TRBD2 (6 bases). The V end was cut by 6 bases, the J end by 3 bases, with 8 bases between. The CDR3 has 13 amino acids. The CDR3 region has the DNA TGTGCCAGCAGGGGACTCTACACCGGGGAGCTGTTTTTT. It translates to CASRGLYTGELFF.

This clonotype has just a few counts. This chain joins TRBV2 and TRBJ1-5, with 8 bases aligning to TRBD1. The germline V gene encodes CDR1 SNHLY and CDR2 FYNNEI. This CDR3 has 14 amino acids. Trimming at V came to 3 bases and at J to 5 bases, leaving 3 bases not matched to a gene. CDR3 sequence reads: CASSDRGRDQPQHF. The CDR3 nucleotides read TGTGCCAGCAGTGACAGGGGGCGCGATCAGCCCCAGCATTTT.

This clonotype was counted at least ten times. CDR3 region: CASSPVATDGANTEAFF. The CDR3 nucleotides are TGTGCCAGCAGCCCCGTAGCAACAGATGGGGCGAACACTGAAGCTTTCTTT. This rearrangement joins TRBV2 to TRBJ1-1, with D possibly matching TRBD1 (5 bases). CDR3 length equals 17 residues. V shed 6 bases and J shed 1 base, with 21 bases lying between them. The V gene's germline CDR1 is SNHLY and CDR2 FYNNEI.

The V gene is TRBV7-8, the J gene TRBJ2-3, with 8 bases identical to TRBD2. CDR1 is SGHVS, CDR2 FQNEAQ, per germline. This CDR3 contains 18 residues. V dropped 1 base and J dropped 2; count of bases not matched to a gene: 11. The CDR3 region is CASSLEREGSGTTDTQYF. The DNA of the CDR3 is TGTGCCAGCAGCTTAGAGCGAGAGGGTAGCGGGACCACAGATACGCAGTATTTT. Drawing the rest from reference TRBV7-8 and TRBJ2-3, the complete variable domain is GAGVSQSPRYKVAKRGQDVALRCDPISGHVSLFWYQQALGQGPEFLTYFQNEAQLDKSGLPSDRFFAERPEGSVSTLKIQRTQQEDSAVYLCASSLEREGSGTTDTQYFGPGTRLTVL.

The V and J genes are TRBV6-2 or TRBV6-3 and TRBJ2-1, with 9 bases lining up with TRBD1. This CDR3 contains 15 residues. Germline values: CDR1 MNHEY, CDR2 SVGEGT. Trimming cost V 2 bases and J 4 bases; bases outside gene matches: 3. For the CDR3, the DNA is TGTGCCAGCAGTTACCCCGGGACAGGGTACAATGAGCAGTTCTTC. It is translated as CASSYPGTGYNEQFF.

The table lists this clonotype with a few counts. The J gene is TRBJ1-3, the V gene TRBV20-1, with 7 positions matching TRBD1. The V gene end was trimmed by 2 bases and the J gene end by 3 bases; junction bases not matched to a gene: 4. From germline, CDR1 is DFQATT and CDR2 SNEGSKA (reference sequence). The CDR3 runs to 14 residues. DNA of the CDR3: TGCAGTGCTAGAACTACAGGGGTTGGAAACACCATATATTTT. Its translation: CSARTTGVGNTIYF.

The chain carries TRBV29-1 and TRBJ1-1, with a weak D call TRBD1 (5 bases). Germline V gene data show CDR1 as SQVTM and CDR2 as ANQGSEA. V lost 4 bases, J lost 1 base, and 13 bases lay in between. CDR3 size: 14 residues. CDR3 DNA: TGCAGCGTTGGTGGGGGGTTTGGGAACACTGAAGCTTTCTTT. It yields the protein CSVGGGFGNTEAFF.

This sequence joins TRBV27 and TRBJ2-5; TRBD2 agrees at 7 bases. The trim removed 5 bases at V and 5 bases at J, leaving 20 bases unmatched. The CDR3 totals 18 residues. Looked up from germline, CDR1 is MNHEY and CDR2 is SMNVEV (reference sequence). CDR3: CASSPRRAAGVRGETQYF. Here the CDR3 DNA reads TGTGCCAGCAGTCCCCGAAGGGCGGCGGGGGTCAGAGGGGAGACCCAGTACTTC.

This clonotype was detected only a few times. The rearrangement links TRBV12-3 or TRBV12-4 to TRBJ2-3; 9 nucleotides agree with TRBD2. V gave up 5 bases and J gave up 5 bases; unmatched junction bases: 14. The CDR3 totals 17 residues. This chain's CDR3 is CASSTARRGGLGDTQYF. In nucleotides, the CDR3 is TGTGCCAGCAGTACCGCCAGGCGGGGGGGCCTGGGAGATACGCAGTATTTT.